This TCR beta chain stems from a study of blood T cell repertoires in COVID-19. In the study overall: The United States, Italy and Spain provided the acute and convalescent COVID-19 samples.

Germline V gene data show CDR1 as MGHRA and CDR2 as YSYEKL. The ends lost 4 bases at V and 4 bases at J; junction bases unmatched: 11. The CDR3 contains 16 residues. Across about 22 US areas, participants ranged in age from roughly 18 to 95 years. Two consecutive negative NP/OP PCR tests, clearance, or resolved symptoms defined Cohort 3 recovery. Generated by immunoSEQ multiplex PCR, the TCRdb table keeps only in-frame clones and is missing some. This table holds 170,000 or so clones, approximately 85% found once. V gene TRBV4-1 combines with J gene TRBJ1-2; 8 bases map to TRBD1. Sequencing used PBMCs or T cells enriched from blood (not recorded which). The source of this sequence is a man aged 40-49 years who had recovered from COVID-19. The CDR3 spells CASSPEVSGQAYGYTF. The CDR3 nucleotides are TGCGCCAGCAGCCCCGAAGTATCGGGACAGGCCTATGGCTACACCTTC.